The 8 T cell receptor beta chains below were found in one sample sequenced in a study of blood T cell repertoires in COVID-19. The data were produced by immunoSEQ multiplex PCR, yet TCRdb's version contains in-frame clones alone and is incomplete. The sample shows 95,000 to 130,000 clones, about nine tenths of them seen only once. Sequencing was done on a sample of peripheral blood. These receptor sequences come from a human donor with active COVID-19. The donor label of this sample is uncertain.

The CDR3 DNA follows: TGTGCCAGCAGCTCCGCCGGGGGTCTATACGAGCCCCAGCATTTT. Its translation is CASSSAGGLYEPQHF. J is TRBJ1-5 and V is TRBV11-2; D may be TRBD1 (5 bases). This CDR3 spans 15 amino acids. Germline CDR1 reads SGHAT; CDR2 reads FQNNGV. The V end was cut by 4 bases, the J end by 8 bases, with 18 bases between.

This chain joins TRBV6-5 and TRBJ2-1, with 15 bases that match TRBD2. The germline V gene encodes CDR1 MNHEY and CDR2 SVGAGI. The CDR3 consists of 15 residues. With 4 bases clipped from V and 10 bases from J, the junction kept 5 bases outside the gene matches. The CDR3 loop reads CASSWGLAGGYEQFF. The CDR3 DNA sequence: TGTGCCAGCAGTTGGGGACTAGCGGGGGGATACGAGCAGTTCTTC.

V and J are TRBV27 and TRBJ2-1; the D gene is possibly TRBD1 (6 bases). In germline, CDR1 is MNHEY, CDR2 SMNVEV (reference sequence). The CDR3 has 14 residues. Trimming took off 2 bases at V and 8 bases at J, with 13 bases between the two ends. The CDR3 bases are TGTGCCAGCAGTTTAACTTTTGGGGGCGATGAGCAGTTCTTC. Protein: CASSLTFGGDEQFF.

This rearrangement joins TRBV4-2 to TRBJ2-4; D is uncertain. Trimming stripped 0 bases from V and 1 base from J, with 13 bases between. Germline V gives CDR1 LGHNA, CDR2 YNFKEQ. The CDR3 spans 17 residues. CDR3 coding DNA: TGTGCCAGCAGCCAAGAGGGTCCATTCGGGGCCAAAAACATTCAGTACTTC. It yields the protein CASSQEGPFGAKNIQYF.

The V call is TRBV4-1, the J call TRBJ1-1; D gene unclear. V lost 1 base and J 7 bases, leaving 25 bases between the germline ends. CDR3 length: 18 residues. Germline-derived CDR1 and CDR2 are MGHRA and YSYEKL. CDR3 nucleotides: TGCGCCAGCAGCCAAGGGGGTGTGATTCCTAAACCCCGGGGTGAAGCTTTCTTT. This codes for CASSQGGVIPKPRGEAFF.

This chain joins TRBV7-6 and TRBJ2-5, with 9 bases fitting TRBD1. Germline CDR1 SGHVS, CDR2 FNYEAQ. J gave up 0 bases and V 1 base, and 3 bases lay outside the gene matches. This CDR3 is 16 amino acids long. The CDR3 sequence: CASSLVNRGHQETQYF. DNA for the CDR3: TGTGCCAGCAGCTTAGTTAACAGGGGGCACCAAGAGACCCAGTACTTC.

This clone was observed a single time. J is TRBJ1-4 and V is TRBV4-3; D remains unclear. Trimming took 3 bases from V and 5 from J, leaving 10 bases between them. The germline CDR1 and CDR2 sequences are LGHNA and YSLEER. The CDR3 sequence is 14 residues long. The CDR3 loop is CASSHRDFNEKLFF. For the CDR3, the DNA is TGCGCCAGCAGCCATCGGGATTTCAATGAAAAACTGTTTTTT.

The chain uses TRBV6-2 or TRBV6-3 and TRBJ1-5, with D unclear. CDR1 and CDR2 from the germline V gene are MNHEY and SVGEGT. The CDR3 has 15 residues. Trimming cost V 0 bases and J 6 bases, with 12 bases left between them. The chain's CDR3 is CASSYSMVGSQPQHF. In DNA form, the CDR3 reads TGTGCCAGCAGTTACTCGATGGTGGGGAGTCAGCCCCAGCATTTT.